This T cell receptor beta chain was obtained from a study of immune heterogeneity within non-small cell lung tumors. Genomic DNA from bulk tumor acted as the template, and roughly 0.55 ug was loaded per sample. Several biopsies were collected from each primary tumor during surgery. They were spaced as far apart as possible within the tumor mass. Enrolled individuals presented with untreated, newly diagnosed non-small cell lung cancer and received curative surgery. This clonotype was seen repeatedly, ten times or more. The TCR beta CDR3 region was amplified by multiplex PCR employing 32 V and 13 J primers. TCRdb re-called the multiplex PCR reads with MiXCR, one entry per CDR3 protein. The repertoire includes 30,000 to 40,000 distinct CDR3 sequences, 28% of them detected once, and 3% to 4.5% sits in the top ten. J gave up 8 bases and V 5 bases, and 12 bases lay outside the gene matches. CDR3 size: 16 residues.

Sequenced material: lung tumor tissue. The chain combines TRBV12-3 or TRBV12-4 with TRBJ2-1; the match to TRBD2 covers 10 bases. The receptor's source is a man aged 40-49 years with non-small cell lung cancer. The CDR3: CASSPRASGSLDEQFF. The CDR3 DNA reads as TGTGCCAGCAGTCCCCGGGCTAGCGGGAGTCTCGATGAGCAGTTCTTC.